This T cell receptor beta chain was identified in a study of T cells in Graves' hyperthyroidism and ophthalmopathy. The ends were cut back, 5 bases at V and 7 bases at J, with 8 bases in the middle. The CDR3 runs to 11 residues. Germline V gene lookup returns CDR1 MNHNS and CDR2 SASEGT. Overall study results and limits: A 13 V-J signature model discriminated ophthalmopathy versus stable hyperthyroidism.

This clonotype was detected a few times. Antigen unknown. RNA transcripts were the template for amplifying TCR beta CDR3 regions. Primed by the HTBI set, a first-round RT-PCR was run on the TCR CDR3. TCRdb ran MiXCR on the multiplex PCR reads and lists one entry per CDR3 protein. This sample yields about 360,000 distinct CDR3 sequences, of which approximately 13% are seen a single time; around a tenth belongs to the top ten. This TCR was recovered from a woman in her late teens or twenties with Graves' hyperthyroidism. This chain connects TRBV6-1 to TRBJ2-5; D gene ambiguous. Sequenced material: blood. CDR3 coding DNA: TGTGCCAGCAGTAGGGATGGGACCCAGTACTTC. This gives the protein CASSRDGTQYF.